The T cell receptor (beta chain) described here comes from a study of regulatory T cells in long-lasting Graves disease. Time point noted: newly diagnosed GD, antithyroid drugs for less than 3 months. TCR sequences were obtained from RNA taken from PBMCs. In its sample, this clonotype was seen many times. Antigen: not known. The CDR3 is 14 residues long. In germline, CDR1 is SQVTM, CDR2 ANQGSEA. The trim removed 3 bases at V and 0 bases at J, leaving 5 bases unmatched. Notes on the study in general: Persistent Graves' cases showed lower TCR diversity than newly diagnosed cases. Persistent disease was associated with favored TRBV28 usage and with favored use of TRBJ1-2 and TRBJ2-5.

Construction of the TCR beta libraries employed iRepertoire HTBI primers in conjunction with Arm-PCR of CDR3 regions. TCRdb itself ran the multiplex PCR reads through MiXCR, one entry per CDR3 protein. The data contain 400,000 to 450,000 distinct CDR3 sequences, under 15% of them singletons. A further study also used this sample, focusing on T cells in Graves' hyperthyroidism and ophthalmopathy. That work adds: Patients between 18 and 65 years old had hyperthyroidism, newly diagnosed and lasting under 2 months. In the first-round RT-PCR of the TCR CDR3, the HTBI primer set was used.

The specimen comprised peripheral blood mononuclear cells (PBMCs), sampled at new diagnosis, from a patient treated with antithyroid drugs. This chain connects TRBV29-1 to TRBJ2-7, with 7 bases fitting TRBD2. This TCR was recovered from a woman aged 30 to 39 with Graves disease. The CDR3 sequence is CSVDRAGSSYEQYF. The CDR3 DNA sequence: TGCAGCGTTGATCGAGCGGGGAGCTCCTACGAGCAGTACTTC.